This T cell receptor (beta chain) originates from a study of vaccination and CD4 T cells after COVID-19. Whole-study results and caveats: In convalescent patients, 304 of 307 vaccine-specific clones were mono-reactive for SARS-CoV-2 spike.

Regarding treatment: roughly ten-day PBMC culture with coronavirus spike peptide pools or control peptides (ViraFEST assay). Prior to the COVID-19 pandemic (2011-2018), the unexposed donor's CD4+ T cells were collected. ViraFEST used peptide pools to expand antigen-specific T cells, then sequenced TCRs. As regards this clonotype: Its target is not known.

Researchers used the Oncomine TCR Beta short-read assay to sequence DNA from cultured CD4+ T cells. From cultured CD4+ T cells, genomic DNA was extracted. Via MiXCR, TCRdb re-called the PCR reads, giving one row per CDR3 protein. The sample carries several thousand distinct CDR3 sequences, 30% to 40% recorded once. The V end was cut by 0 bases, the J end by 4 bases, with 12 bases between. In germline, CDR1 is MRHNA, CDR2 SNTAGT. CDR3 length: 15 residues. Sequenced material: CD4+ T cells from blood, cultured in vitro. This TCR was recovered from a human donor in good health. The chain has TRBV6-4 and TRBJ2-5; no clear D gene. This chain's CDR3 is CASSDSGTPGETQYF. CDR3 DNA sequence: TGTGCCAGCAGTGACTCGGGCACACCCGGAGAGACCCAGTACTTC.